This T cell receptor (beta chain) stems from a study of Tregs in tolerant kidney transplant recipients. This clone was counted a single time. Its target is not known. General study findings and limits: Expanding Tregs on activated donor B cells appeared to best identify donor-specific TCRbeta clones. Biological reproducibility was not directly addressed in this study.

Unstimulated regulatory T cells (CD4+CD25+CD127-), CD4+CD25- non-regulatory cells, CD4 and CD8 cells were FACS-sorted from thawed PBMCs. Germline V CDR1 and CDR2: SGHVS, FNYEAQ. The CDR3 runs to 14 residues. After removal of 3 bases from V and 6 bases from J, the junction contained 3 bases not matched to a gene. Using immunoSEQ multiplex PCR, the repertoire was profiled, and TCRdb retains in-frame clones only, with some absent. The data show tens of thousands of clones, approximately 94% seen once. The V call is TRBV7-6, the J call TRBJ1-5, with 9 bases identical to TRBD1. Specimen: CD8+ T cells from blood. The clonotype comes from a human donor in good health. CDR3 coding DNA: TGTGCCAGCAGCTTGCGACAGGGGGGTCAGCCCCAGCATTTT. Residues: CASSLRQGGQPQHF.